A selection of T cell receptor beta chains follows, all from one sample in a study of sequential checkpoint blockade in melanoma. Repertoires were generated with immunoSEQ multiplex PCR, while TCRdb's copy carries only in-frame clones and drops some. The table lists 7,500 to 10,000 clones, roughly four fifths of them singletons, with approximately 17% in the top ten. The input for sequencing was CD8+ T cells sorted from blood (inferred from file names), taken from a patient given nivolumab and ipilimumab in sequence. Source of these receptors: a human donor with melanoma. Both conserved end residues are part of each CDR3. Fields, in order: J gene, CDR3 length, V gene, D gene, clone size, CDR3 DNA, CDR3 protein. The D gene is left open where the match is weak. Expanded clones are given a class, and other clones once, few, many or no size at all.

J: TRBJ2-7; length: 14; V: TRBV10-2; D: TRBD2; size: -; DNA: TGCGCCAGCACTTCTAGCGGAGCCTACTACGAGCAGTACTTC; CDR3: CASTSSGAYYEQYF
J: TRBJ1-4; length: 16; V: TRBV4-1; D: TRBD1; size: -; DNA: TGCGCCAGCAGCCTCGACCCGGGACAGAGAAATGAAAAACTGTTTTTT; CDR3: CASSLDPGQRNEKLFF
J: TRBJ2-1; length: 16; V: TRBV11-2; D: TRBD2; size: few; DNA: TGTGCCAGCAGCCCGCCGGGACTAGCGGGGGGGAATGAGCAGTTCTTC; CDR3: CASSPPGLAGGNEQFF
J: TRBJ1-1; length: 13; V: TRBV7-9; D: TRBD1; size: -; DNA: TGTGCCAGCAGCTTAGGACTGGACAGGGCAGCTTTCTTT; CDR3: CASSLGLDRAAFF
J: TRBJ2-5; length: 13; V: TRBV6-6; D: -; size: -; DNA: TGTGCCAGCAGTTTGGCGGATCAAGAGACCCAGTACTTC; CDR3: CASSLADQETQYF
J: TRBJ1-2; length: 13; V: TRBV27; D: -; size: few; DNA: TGTGCCAGCAGTTTGGGGCCTAACTATGGCTACACCTTC; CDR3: CASSLGPNYGYTF
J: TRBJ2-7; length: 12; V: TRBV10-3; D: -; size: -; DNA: TGTGCCATCAGTGAGCAGGGAGGCGAGCAGTACTTC; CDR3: CAISEQGGEQYF
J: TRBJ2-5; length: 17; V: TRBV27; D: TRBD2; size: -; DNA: TGTGCCAGCAGTTTATCGAGCCTAGCGGGGGGCAAAGAGACCCAGTACTTC; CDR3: CASSLSSLAGGKETQYF
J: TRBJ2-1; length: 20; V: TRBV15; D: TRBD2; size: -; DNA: TGTGCCACCAGCAGTGGGGCCTGGACTAGCGGGAGACTGGTAGGGAATGAGCAGTTCTTC; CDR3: CATSSGAWTSGRLVGNEQFF
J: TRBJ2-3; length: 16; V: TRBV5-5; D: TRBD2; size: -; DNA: TGTGCCAGCAGCCAAGATCTGCGGGGGGGCCCCGATACGCAGTATTTT; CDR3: CASSQDLRGGPDTQYF
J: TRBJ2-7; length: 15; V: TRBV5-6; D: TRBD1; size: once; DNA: TGTGCCAGCGTAGGATACGGGACAGGGATCTACGAGCAGTACTTC; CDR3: CASVGYGTGIYEQYF
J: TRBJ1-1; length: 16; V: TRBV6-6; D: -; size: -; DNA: TGTGCCAGCACCCCCTTCGGCGGCGAACCTTACACTGAAGCTTTCTTT; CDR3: CASTPFGGEPYTEAFF
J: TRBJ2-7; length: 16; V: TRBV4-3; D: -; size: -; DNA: TGCGCCAGCAGCCAAGATGGGGCAGGTTGGCGTTACGAGCAGTACTTC; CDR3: CASSQDGAGWRYEQYF
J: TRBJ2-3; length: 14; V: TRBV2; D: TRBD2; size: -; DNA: TGTGCCAGCAGTGGACTAGCTAACACAGATACGCAGTATTTT; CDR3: CASSGLANTDTQYF
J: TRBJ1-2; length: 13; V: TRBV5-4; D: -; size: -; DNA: TGTGCCAGCAGCGCCGGGGAAACGGGGGGCTACACCTTC; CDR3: CASSAGETGGYTF
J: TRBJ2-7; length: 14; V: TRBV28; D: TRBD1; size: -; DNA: TGTGCCAGCAAGGACCGGGACAGCTCCTACGAGCAGTACTTC; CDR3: CASKDRDSSYEQYF
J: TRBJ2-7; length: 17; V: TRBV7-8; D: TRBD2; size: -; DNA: TGTGCCAGCAGCTTAACTAGCGGGGGGACGACCTCCTACGAGCAGTACTTC; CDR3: CASSLTSGGTTSYEQYF
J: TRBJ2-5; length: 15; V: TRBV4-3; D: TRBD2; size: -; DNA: TGCGCCAGCAGCCCCTTTGTAGCGGGAGTAGAGACCCAGTACTTC; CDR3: CASSPFVAGVETQYF
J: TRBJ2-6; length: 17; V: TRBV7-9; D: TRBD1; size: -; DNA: TGTGCCAGCAGCTCTCCAGGGGGCGCGGATGGGGCCAACGTCCTGACTTTC; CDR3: CASSSPGGADGANVLTF
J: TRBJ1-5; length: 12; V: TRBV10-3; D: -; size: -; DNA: TGTGCCATCAGTGAGGGGCGCCAGCCCCAGCATTTT; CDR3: CAISEGRQPQHF
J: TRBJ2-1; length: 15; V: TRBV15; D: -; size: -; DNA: TGTGCCACCAGCAGAGGACGGGACACGTACAATGAGCAGTTCTTC; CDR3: CATSRGRDTYNEQFF
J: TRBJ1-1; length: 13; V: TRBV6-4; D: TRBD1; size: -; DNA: TGTGCCAGCAGTGGCTCGGACAGGGGGGAAGCTTTCTTT; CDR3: CASSGSDRGEAFF
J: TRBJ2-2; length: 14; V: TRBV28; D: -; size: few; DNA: TGTGCCAGCAGTCCCCCGGTCCACACCGGGGAGCTGTTTTTT; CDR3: CASSPPVHTGELFF
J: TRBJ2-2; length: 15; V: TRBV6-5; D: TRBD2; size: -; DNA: TGTGCCAGCAGTTACACTAGCGGGAGGGCCGGGGAGCTGTTTTTT; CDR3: CASSYTSGRAGELFF
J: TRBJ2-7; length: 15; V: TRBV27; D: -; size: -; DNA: TGTGCCAGCAGTTTATCGAGCGGGCTCCCTTACGAGCAGTACTTC; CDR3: CASSLSSGLPYEQYF
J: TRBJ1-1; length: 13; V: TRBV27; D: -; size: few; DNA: TGTGCCAGCAGTCTCCAGGGGAACACTGAAGCTTTCTTT; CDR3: CASSLQGNTEAFF